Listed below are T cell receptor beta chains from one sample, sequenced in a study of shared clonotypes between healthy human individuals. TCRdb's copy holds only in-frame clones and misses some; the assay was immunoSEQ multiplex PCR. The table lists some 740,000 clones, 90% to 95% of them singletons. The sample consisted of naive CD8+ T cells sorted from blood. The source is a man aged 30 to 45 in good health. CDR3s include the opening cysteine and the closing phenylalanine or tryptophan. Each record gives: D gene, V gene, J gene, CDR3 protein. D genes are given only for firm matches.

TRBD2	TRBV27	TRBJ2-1	CASSLVLAGGREQFF
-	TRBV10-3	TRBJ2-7	CAISESAVTYEQYF
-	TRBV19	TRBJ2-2	CASSIMRVGTGELFF
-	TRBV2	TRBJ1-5	CASSEDIAGNQPQHF
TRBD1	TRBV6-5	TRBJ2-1	CASRIDRGVYNEQFF
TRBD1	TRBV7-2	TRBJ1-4	CASSYGDRRNEKLFF
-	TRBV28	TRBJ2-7	CASSTPAYEQYF
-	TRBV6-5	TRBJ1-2	CANHWGGDLYGYTF
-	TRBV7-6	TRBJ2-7	CASSLGDPYEQYF
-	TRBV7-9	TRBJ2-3	CASSYTKGPSTDTQYF
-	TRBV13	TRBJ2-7	CASSWGRSSYEQYF
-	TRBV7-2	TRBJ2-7	CASSLGASYEQYF
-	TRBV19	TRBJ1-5	CASSRSRDSNQPQHF
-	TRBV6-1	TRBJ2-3	CASSEIQGGFTDTQYF
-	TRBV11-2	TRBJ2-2	CASSHWVRGRNLNTGELFF
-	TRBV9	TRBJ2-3	CASSAFILSTDTQYF
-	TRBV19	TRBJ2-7	CASSRDGNYEQYF
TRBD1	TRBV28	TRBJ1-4	CASSPLTGGWANEKLFF
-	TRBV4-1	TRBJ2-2	CASSQDSGVYTGELFF
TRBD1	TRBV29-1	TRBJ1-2	CSDCRQGALKVGTF
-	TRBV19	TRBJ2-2	CASTEGRNFPGELFF
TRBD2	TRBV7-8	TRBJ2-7	CASSLGSGLSYEQYF
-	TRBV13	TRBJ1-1	CASSWTLNTEAFF
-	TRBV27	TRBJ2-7	CASSLWAGPYEQYF
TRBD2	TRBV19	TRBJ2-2	CASREGLAANTGELFF
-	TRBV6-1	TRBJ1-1	CASSEALQLIAFF
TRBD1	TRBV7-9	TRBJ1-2	CASSLGTAPKVGYTF
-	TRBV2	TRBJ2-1	CASSDSSVGANDNEQFF